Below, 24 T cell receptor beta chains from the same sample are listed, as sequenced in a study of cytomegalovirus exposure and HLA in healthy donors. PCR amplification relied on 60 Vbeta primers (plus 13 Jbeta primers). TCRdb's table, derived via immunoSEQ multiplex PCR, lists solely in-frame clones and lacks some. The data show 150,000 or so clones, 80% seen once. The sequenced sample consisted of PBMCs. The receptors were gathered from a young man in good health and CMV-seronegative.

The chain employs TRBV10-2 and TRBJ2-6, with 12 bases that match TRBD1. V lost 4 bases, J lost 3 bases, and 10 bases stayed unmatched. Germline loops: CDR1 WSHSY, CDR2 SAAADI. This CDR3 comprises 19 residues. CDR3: CASSGVGGQGAFGANVLTF. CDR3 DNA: TGCGCCAGCAGTGGAGTGGGGGGACAGGGGGCGTTTGGGGCCAACGTCCTGACTTTC.

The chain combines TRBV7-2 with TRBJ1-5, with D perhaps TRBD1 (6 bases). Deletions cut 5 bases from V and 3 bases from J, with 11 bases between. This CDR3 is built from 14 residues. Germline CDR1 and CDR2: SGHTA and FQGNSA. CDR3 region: CASSIYRANQPQHF. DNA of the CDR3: TGTGCCAGCAGCATCTACAGGGCCAATCAGCCCCAGCATTTT.

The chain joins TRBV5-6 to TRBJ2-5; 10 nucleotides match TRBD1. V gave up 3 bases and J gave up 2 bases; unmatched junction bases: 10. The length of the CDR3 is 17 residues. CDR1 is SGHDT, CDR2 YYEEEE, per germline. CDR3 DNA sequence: TGTGCCAGCAGCTGGGGACCGGGACAGGGGACTCAAGAGACCCAGTACTTC. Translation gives CASSWGPGQGTQETQYF.

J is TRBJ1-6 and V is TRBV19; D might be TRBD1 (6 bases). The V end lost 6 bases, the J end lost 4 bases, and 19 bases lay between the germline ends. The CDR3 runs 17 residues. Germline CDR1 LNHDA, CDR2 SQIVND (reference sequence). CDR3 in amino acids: CASSSGQQYTYNSPLHF. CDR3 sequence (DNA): TGTGCCAGTAGCTCCGGACAGCAATACACATATAATTCACCCCTCCACTTT.

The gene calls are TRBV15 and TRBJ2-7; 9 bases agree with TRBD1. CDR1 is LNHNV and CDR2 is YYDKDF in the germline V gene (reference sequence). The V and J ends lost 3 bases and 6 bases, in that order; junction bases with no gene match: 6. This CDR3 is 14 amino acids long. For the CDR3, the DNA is TGTGCCACCAGCAGGGGACAGGGAGGCCTCGAGCAGTACTTC. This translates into CATSRGQGGLEQYF.

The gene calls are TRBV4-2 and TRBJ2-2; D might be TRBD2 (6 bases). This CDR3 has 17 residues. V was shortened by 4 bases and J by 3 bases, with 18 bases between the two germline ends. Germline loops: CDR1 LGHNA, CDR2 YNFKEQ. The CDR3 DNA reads TGTGCCAGCAGCCCCTCAGACAGACTAGGTGACACCGGGGAGCTGTTTTTT. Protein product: CASSPSDRLGDTGELFF.

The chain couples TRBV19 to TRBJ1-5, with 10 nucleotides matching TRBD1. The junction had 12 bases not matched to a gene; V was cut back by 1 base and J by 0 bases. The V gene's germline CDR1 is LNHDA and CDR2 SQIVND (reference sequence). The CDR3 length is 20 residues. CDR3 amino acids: CASSIGWRGQGPYSNQPQHF. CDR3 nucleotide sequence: TGTGCCAGTAGTATAGGGTGGAGGGGACAGGGGCCCTATAGCAATCAGCCCCAGCATTTT.

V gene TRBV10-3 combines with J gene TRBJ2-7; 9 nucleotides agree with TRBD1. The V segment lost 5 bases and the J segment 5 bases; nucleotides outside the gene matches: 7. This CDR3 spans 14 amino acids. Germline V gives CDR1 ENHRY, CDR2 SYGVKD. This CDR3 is CAISIRDRVHEQYF. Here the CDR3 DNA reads TGTGCCATCAGTATCCGGGACAGGGTCCACGAGCAGTACTTC.

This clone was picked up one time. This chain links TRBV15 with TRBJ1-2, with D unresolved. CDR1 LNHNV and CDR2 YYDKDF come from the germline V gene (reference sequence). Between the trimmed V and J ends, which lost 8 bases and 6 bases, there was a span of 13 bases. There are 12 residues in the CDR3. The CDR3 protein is CATAAGLDGYTF. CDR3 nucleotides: TGTGCCACCGCAGCGGGCCTGGATGGCTACACCTTC.

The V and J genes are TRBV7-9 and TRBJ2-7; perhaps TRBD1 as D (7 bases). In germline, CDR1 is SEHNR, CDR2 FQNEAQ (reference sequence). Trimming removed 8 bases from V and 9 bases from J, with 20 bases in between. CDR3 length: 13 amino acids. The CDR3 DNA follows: TGTGCCAGCGGGGAGCAGGGGGAGGTCGGGCAGTACTTC. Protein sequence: CASGEQGEVGQYF.

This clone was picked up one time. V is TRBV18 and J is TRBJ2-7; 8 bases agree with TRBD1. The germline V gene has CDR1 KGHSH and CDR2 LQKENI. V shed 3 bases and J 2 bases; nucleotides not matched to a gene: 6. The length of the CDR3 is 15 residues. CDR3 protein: CASSPGTGAPYEQYF. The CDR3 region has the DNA TGTGCCAGCTCACCCGGGACAGGAGCTCCCTACGAGCAGTACTTC. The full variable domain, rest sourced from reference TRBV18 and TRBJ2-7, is NAGVMQNPRHLVRRRGQEARLRCSPMKGHSHVYWYRQLPEEGLKFMVYLQKENIIDESGMPKERFSAEFPKEGPSILRIQQVVRGDSAAYFCASSPGTGAPYEQYFGPGTRLTVT.

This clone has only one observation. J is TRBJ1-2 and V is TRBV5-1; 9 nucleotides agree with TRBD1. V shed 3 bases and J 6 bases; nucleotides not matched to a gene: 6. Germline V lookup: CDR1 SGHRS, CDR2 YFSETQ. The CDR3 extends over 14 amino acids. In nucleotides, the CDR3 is TGCGCCAGCAGCTGGGCGGGACAGGGTGATGGCTACACCTTC. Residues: CASSWAGQGDGYTF.

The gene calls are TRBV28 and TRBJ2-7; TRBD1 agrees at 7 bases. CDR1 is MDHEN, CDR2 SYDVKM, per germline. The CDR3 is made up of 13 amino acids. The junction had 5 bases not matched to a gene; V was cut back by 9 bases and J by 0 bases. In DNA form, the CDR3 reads TGTGCCAGTGAGGGGGCCAGCTCCTACGAGCAGTACTTC. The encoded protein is CASEGASSYEQYF.

The CDR3 bases are TGTGCCAGCAGCTCGTCCCTCTCCGGACAGCTTGGCTACACCTTC. Translation: CASSSSLSGQLGYTF. The chain carries TRBV7-9 and TRBJ1-2; TRBD1 is a possible D gene (6 bases). This CDR3 is 15 amino acids long. Trimming left V 4 bases short and J 7 bases short, with 19 bases between. The germline gives CDR1 SEHNR, CDR2 FQNEAQ (reference sequence).

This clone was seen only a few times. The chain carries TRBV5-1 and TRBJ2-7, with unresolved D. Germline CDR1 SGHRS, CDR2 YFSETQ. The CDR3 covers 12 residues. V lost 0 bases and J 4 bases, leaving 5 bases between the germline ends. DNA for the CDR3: TGCGCCAGCAGCTTGGTCGGGTACGAGCAGTACTTC. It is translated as CASSLVGYEQYF. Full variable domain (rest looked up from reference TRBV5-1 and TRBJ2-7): KAGVTQTPRYLIKTRGQQVTLSCSPISGHRSVSWYQQTPGQGLQFLFEYFSETQRNKGNFPGRFSGRQFSNSRSEMNVSTLELGDSALYLCASSLVGYEQYFGPGTRLTVT.

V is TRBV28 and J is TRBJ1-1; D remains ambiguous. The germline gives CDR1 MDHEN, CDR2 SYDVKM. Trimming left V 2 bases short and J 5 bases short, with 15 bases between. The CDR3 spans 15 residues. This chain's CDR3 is CASSLIPGKQTEAFF. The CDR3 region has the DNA TGTGCCAGCAGTTTAATTCCGGGAAAGCAGACTGAAGCTTTCTTT.

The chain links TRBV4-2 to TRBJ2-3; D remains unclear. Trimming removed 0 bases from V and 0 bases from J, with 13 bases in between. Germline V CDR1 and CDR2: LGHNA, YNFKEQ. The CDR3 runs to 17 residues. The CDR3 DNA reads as TGTGCCAGCAGCCAAGATTACGGAGCCTCTAGCACAGATACGCAGTATTTT. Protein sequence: CASSQDYGASSTDTQYF.

As DNA, the CDR3 is TGCGCCAGCAGCTGGGGACAGAGCTACGAGCAGTACTTC. As protein: CASSWGQSYEQYF. V and J are TRBV4-1 and TRBJ2-7; TRBD1 agrees at 7 bases. The J segment lost 3 bases and the V segment lost 5 bases, leaving 4 bases of the junction unmatched. This CDR3 contains 13 residues. Germline-derived CDR1 and CDR2 are MGHRA and YSYEKL.

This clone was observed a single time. DNA of the CDR3: TGTGCCAGTAGTATAGGACAGGGGACGTGGGATACGCAGTATTTT. This gives the protein CASSIGQGTWDTQYF. The chain uses TRBV19 and TRBJ2-3, with 8 bases fitting TRBD1. The CDR3 runs to 15 residues. V lost 1 base and J lost 6; bases outside the gene matches: 6. Germline V gives CDR1 LNHDA, CDR2 SQIVND (reference sequence).

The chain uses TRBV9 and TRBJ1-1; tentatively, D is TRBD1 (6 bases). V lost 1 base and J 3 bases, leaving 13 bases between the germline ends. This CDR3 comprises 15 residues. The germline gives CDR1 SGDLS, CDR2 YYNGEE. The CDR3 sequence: CASSVLQGFDTEAFF. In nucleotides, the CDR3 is TGTGCCAGCAGCGTACTCCAGGGGTTTGACACTGAAGCTTTCTTT.

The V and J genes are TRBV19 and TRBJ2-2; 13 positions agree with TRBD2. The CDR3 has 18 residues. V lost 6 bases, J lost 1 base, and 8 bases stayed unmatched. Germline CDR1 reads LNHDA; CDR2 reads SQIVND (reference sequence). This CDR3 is CASRLGLAGAVNTGELFF. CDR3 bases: TGTGCCAGTAGATTAGGACTAGCGGGAGCCGTGAACACCGGGGAGCTGTTTTTT.

For the CDR3, the DNA is TGTGCCAGCAGGCAGGGGTATAGCAATCAGCCCCAGCATTTT. This sequence encodes CASRQGYSNQPQHF. The J gene is TRBJ1-5, the V gene TRBV27; TRBD1 might be the D (6 bases). With 6 bases removed from V and 0 bases from J, the gap between germline ends came to 9 bases. CDR1 is MNHEY, CDR2 SMNVEV, per germline (reference sequence). The CDR3 runs 14 residues.

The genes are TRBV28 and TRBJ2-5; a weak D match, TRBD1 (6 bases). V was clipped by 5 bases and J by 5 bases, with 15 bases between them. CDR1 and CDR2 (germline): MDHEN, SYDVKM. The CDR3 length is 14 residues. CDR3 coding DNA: TGTGCCAGCAGTCCCGGGACATCGATTGAGACCCAGTACTTC. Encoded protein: CASSPGTSIETQYF.

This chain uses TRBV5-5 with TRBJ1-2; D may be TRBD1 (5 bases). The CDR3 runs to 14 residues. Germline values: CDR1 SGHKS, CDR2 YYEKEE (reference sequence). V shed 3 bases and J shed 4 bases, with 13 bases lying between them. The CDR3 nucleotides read TGTGCCAGCAGCTCGCGGGACTCTAGCTATGGCTACACCTTC. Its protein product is CASSSRDSSYGYTF.